Below, 21 T cell receptor beta chains from the same sample are listed, as sequenced in a study of T cells after posttransplantation cyclophosphamide. TCRdb's table, derived via immunoSEQ multiplex PCR, lists solely in-frame clones and lacks some. In the table there are about 52,000 clones, 90% to 95% of which are singletons. Sequenced material: PBMCs. The receptors were gathered from a woman aged 30 to 39 in good health and a related stem cell transplant donor.

This rearrangement joins TRBV11-3 to TRBJ2-5, with D unclear. Germline V lookup: CDR1 SGHNT, CDR2 YENEEA. This CDR3 contains 14 residues. Deletions cut 1 base from V and 1 base from J, with 7 bases between. CDR3 amino acids: CASSLGAAQETQYF. The CDR3 DNA sequence: TGTGCCAGCAGCTTAGGAGCCGCCCAAGAGACCCAGTACTTC.

This clone occurred once. V and J are TRBV13 and TRBJ2-7; D perhaps matches TRBD2 (6 bases). The CDR3 is 14 residues long. Trimming removed 5 bases from V and 0 bases from J, with 11 bases in between. Germline V gives CDR1 PRHDT, CDR2 FYEKMQ (reference sequence). The CDR3 nucleotides are TGTGCCAGCAGCACCCGGGGGACCTCCTACGAGCAGTACTTC. Translated, it gives CASSTRGTSYEQYF.

This clone was counted only a few times. This sequence joins TRBV7-9 and TRBJ1-4; D remains ambiguous. CDR1 and CDR2 from the germline V gene are SEHNR and FQNEAQ (reference sequence). This CDR3 has 16 residues. Between the trimmed V and J ends, which lost 3 bases and 6 bases, there was a span of 17 bases. Here the CDR3 reads CASSFHPAGLDEKLFF. Here the CDR3 DNA reads TGTGCCAGCAGCTTCCACCCGGCGGGGTTGGATGAAAAACTGTTTTTT.

This clone was observed once. V and J are TRBV5-6 and TRBJ2-2, with D possibly being TRBD1 (6 bases). The germline V and J ends were trimmed by 0 bases and 8 bases, with 8 bases remaining between them. Germline V gene data show CDR1 as SGHDT and CDR2 as YYEEEE. The CDR3 extends over 13 amino acids. The CDR3 coding sequence is TGTGCCAGCAGCTTGGAACAGGGAGGGGAGCTGTTTTTT. This sequence encodes CASSLEQGGELFF.

J is TRBJ2-2 and V is TRBV11-3; no reliable D call. CDR1 is SGHNT and CDR2 is YENEEA in the germline V gene. Trimming removed 3 bases at V and 6 bases at J, with 8 bases between. The CDR3 sequence is 13 residues long. CDR3 in amino acids: CASSFSLSGELFF. For the CDR3, the DNA is TGTGCCAGCAGCTTCTCCTTGTCCGGGGAGCTGTTTTTT.

On this clone itself: Other DNA sequences within the sample encode an identical CDR3. The CDR3 sequence is CASSPRQGPQFF. As DNA, the CDR3 is TGTGCCAGCAGCCCCCGACAGGGCCCTCAGTTCTTC. The rearrangement links TRBV11-3 to TRBJ2-1; 7 bases map to TRBD1. Germline lookup yields CDR1 SGHNT and CDR2 YENEEA. The CDR3 is 12 residues long. Losses at the gene ends were 5 bases for V and 13 bases for J; bases not matched to a gene: 8.

A single count supports this clone. The rearrangement links TRBV4-3 to TRBJ2-7, with 8 bases lining up with TRBD1. The ends lost 0 bases at V and 6 bases at J; junction bases unmatched: 7. This CDR3 is built from 15 residues. Germline V lookup: CDR1 LGHNA, CDR2 YSLEER. The CDR3 spells CASSQDADRVFEQYF. The CDR3 DNA is TGCGCCAGCAGCCAAGACGCGGACAGGGTTTTCGAGCAGTACTTC.

The rearrangement joins TRBV19 to TRBJ1-1; the D is unclear. CDR3 length: 13 amino acids. Trimming left V 3 bases short and J 1 base short, with 6 bases between. Germline V gives CDR1 LNHDA, CDR2 SQIVND (reference sequence). The CDR3 protein is CASSIRENTEAFF. CDR3 coding DNA: TGTGCCAGTAGTATTCGGGAGAACACTGAAGCTTTCTTT.

The V gene is TRBV5-1, the J gene TRBJ1-2; the match to TRBD1 covers 7 bases. The V gene end was trimmed by 4 bases and the J gene end by 4 bases; junction bases not matched to a gene: 7. Germline CDR1 reads SGHRS; CDR2 reads YFSETQ. CDR3 length equals 14 residues. The CDR3: CASSPGQAAYGYTF. DNA of the CDR3: TGCGCCAGCAGCCCAGGACAGGCCGCCTATGGCTACACCTTC. Filled out from reference TRBV5-1 and TRBJ1-2, the complete variable domain reads KAGVTQTPRYLIKTRGQQVTLSCSPISGHRSVSWYQQTPGQGLQFLFEYFSETQRNKGNFPGRFSGRQFSNSRSEMNVSTLELGDSALYLCASSPGQAAYGYTFGSGTRLTVV.

The chain recombines TRBV27 with TRBJ1-1, with D perhaps matching TRBD1 (6 bases). The germline CDR1 and CDR2 sequences are MNHEY and SMNVEV (reference sequence). Trimming took 6 bases from V and 6 from J, leaving 23 bases between them. The CDR3 runs to 16 residues. CDR3 DNA: TGTGCCAGCAGCGCGGGCCCGAACTATTACAGGGCTGAAGCTTTCTTT. It codes for CASSAGPNYYRAEAFF.

The count of this clone is one. The chain uses TRBV11-3 and TRBJ2-1; 8 bases agree with TRBD1. J gave up 6 bases and V 1 base, and 5 bases lay outside the gene matches. Germline CDR1 and CDR2: SGHNT and YENEEA. The CDR3 runs 15 residues. The CDR3 loop reads CASSLGTGYGNEQFF. The CDR3, as DNA: TGTGCCAGCAGCTTAGGGACAGGGTACGGCAATGAGCAGTTCTTC.

This chain connects TRBV10-3 to TRBJ2-7; D is perhaps TRBD2 (7 bases). The CDR3 has 13 amino acids. V was clipped by 4 bases and J by 2 bases, with 9 bases between them. Germline V gives CDR1 ENHRY, CDR2 SYGVKD. The DNA for the CDR3 is TGTGCCATCAGTGGGGGGGGCCCCTACGAGCAGTACTTC. Residues: CAISGGGPYEQYF.

This clone was counted once. The chain employs TRBV4-3 and TRBJ1-2; 7 bases map to TRBD1. The V and J ends lost 1 base and 5 bases, in that order; junction bases with no gene match: 7. Germline assignment: CDR1 LGHNA and CDR2 YSLEER. The length of the CDR3 is 15 residues. CDR3 residues: CASSQGTGRGYGYTF. As DNA, the CDR3 is TGCGCCAGCAGCCAAGGGACAGGCCGAGGGTATGGCTACACCTTC.

This rearrangement joins TRBV5-4 to TRBJ1-5; 10 bases fit TRBD1. This CDR3 is 18 amino acids long. The ends lost 3 bases at V and 2 bases at J; junction bases unmatched: 11. Germline V gene sequence: CDR1 SGHNT, CDR2 YYREEE (reference sequence). The CDR3 loop is CASSSWTGGKMGNQPQHF. The CDR3 DNA reads as TGTGCCAGCAGCTCGTGGACAGGGGGTAAGATGGGCAATCAGCCCCAGCATTTT. Drawing the rest from reference TRBV5-4 and TRBJ1-5, the complete variable domain is ETGVTQSPTHLIKTRGQQVTLRCSSQSGHNTVSWYQQALGQGPQFIFQYYREEENGRGNFPPRFSGLQFPNYSSELNVNALELDDSALYLCASSSWTGGKMGNQPQHFGDGTRLSIL.

The rearrangement links TRBV10-3 to TRBJ1-4; TRBD1 aligns across 7 bases. Germline values: CDR1 ENHRY, CDR2 SYGVKD. CDR3 length equals 13 residues. With V trimmed by 4 bases and J by 9 bases, 5 bases remained unmatched. The CDR3 is CAISVGQEKKLFF. The CDR3 nucleotides are TGTGCCATCAGTGTCGGACAGGAGAAAAAACTGTTTTTT.

The chain carries TRBV19 and TRBJ1-2, with TRBD1 matching 10 bases. CDR1 and CDR2 from the germline V gene are LNHDA and SQIVND (reference sequence). Unmatched junction bases numbered 7, after V lost 6 bases and J lost 6 bases. This CDR3 has 14 amino acids. The CDR3 sequence is CASSTRTGGDGYTF. DNA for the CDR3: TGTGCCAGTAGCACTAGGACAGGGGGTGATGGCTACACCTTC.

V gene TRBV5-1 combines with J gene TRBJ2-1, with 7 bases lining up with TRBD2. The CDR3 runs to 15 residues. CDR1 is SGHRS, CDR2 YFSETQ, per germline. V was pared by 4 bases and J by 7 bases, with 11 bases of the junction left unmatched. The DNA for the CDR3 is TGCGCCAGCAGCGACTACAGCGGGGTGGGGAATGAGCAGTTCTTC. Its translation is CASSDYSGVGNEQFF.

The gene calls are TRBV19 and TRBJ1-5; D unresolved. The CDR3 runs 12 residues. Trimming pared 3 bases from V and 6 bases from J, leaving 6 bases between. Germline-derived CDR1 and CDR2 are LNHDA and SQIVND (reference sequence). CDR3 residues: CASSIIAQPQHF. The CDR3 region has the DNA TGTGCCAGTAGTATTATAGCTCAGCCCCAGCATTTT. Filled out from reference TRBV19 and TRBJ1-5, the complete variable domain reads DGGITQSPKYLFRKEGQNVTLSCEQNLNHDAMYWYRQDPGQGLRLIYYSQIVNDFQKGDIAEGYSVSREKKESFPLTVTSAQKNPTAFYLCASSIIAQPQHFGDGTRLSIL.

The rearrangement joins TRBV27 to TRBJ2-5, with TRBD2 matching over 9 bases. The CDR3 is made up of 16 amino acids. Germline V gives CDR1 MNHEY, CDR2 SMNVEV (reference sequence). V dropped 2 bases and J dropped 0; count of bases not matched to a gene: 4. CDR3 loop: CASSLLLAGYQETQYF. CDR3 DNA sequence: TGTGCCAGCAGTTTACTCCTAGCGGGGTACCAAGAGACCCAGTACTTC.

This clone was seen a handful of times. The chain is built from TRBV19 and TRBJ2-1; possible D gene TRBD1, 5 bases. There are 19 residues in the CDR3. The germline gives CDR1 LNHDA, CDR2 SQIVND (reference sequence). V was clipped by 6 bases and J by 0 bases, with 24 bases between them. In nucleotides, the CDR3 is TGTGCCAGTAGGAAGATCGCGTTTTTTGGACAAAGCTCCTACAATGAGCAGTTCTTC. It codes for CASRKIAFFGQSSYNEQFF.

This sequence joins TRBV11-3 and TRBJ2-1; 7 nucleotides agree with TRBD2. The CDR3 has 16 amino acids. J was trimmed by 6 bases and V by 0 bases; bases with no gene match: 8. The germline CDR1 and CDR2 sequences are SGHNT and YENEEA. CDR3 DNA: TGTGCCAGCAGCTTAGACGGGCGCGGGGGTTCCAATGAGCAGTTCTTC. Its protein product is CASSLDGRGGSNEQFF. Together with reference TRBV11-3 and TRBJ2-1, the CDR3 gives the full variable domain: EAGVVQSPRYKIIEKKQPVAFWCNPISGHNTLYWYLQNLGQGPELLIRYENEEAVDDSQLPKDRFSAERLKGVDSTLKIQPAELGDSAVYLCASSLDGRGGSNEQFFGPGTRLTVL.